This T cell receptor beta chain was sequenced in a study of T cells after yellow fever vaccination. Study-level background: Preparation of the low-cell-number fractions used SMART-Seq v4 Ultra Low Input.

UMIs and a universal primer site were added when TCR cDNA was made by 5'RACE template switching. TCRdb reprocessed the 5' RACE reads via MiXCR and lists one record per CDR3 protein. The data show just under 600,000 distinct CDR3 sequences, roughly 13% seen once. The CDR3 totals 16 residues. Trimming stripped 5 bases from V and 0 bases from J, with 13 bases between. Study findings and constraints: Across the CD4 and CD8 compartments, a small share of clonotypes was present in both. Once the booster was given, most primary-vaccination clones reappeared, at more than 95% for CD4 and over 75% for CD8.

Regarding this clonotype: Antigen: not known.

The gene calls are TRBV12-3 or TRBV12-4 and TRBJ2-2; tentatively, D is TRBD2 (6 bases). This material consisted of PBMCs, taken on the day of the yellow fever booster vaccination. The TCR was taken from a man between 25 and 39 years old who received the YFV17D yellow fever vaccine. The CDR3 nucleotides are TGTGCCAGCAGTACCTCGGGACTGGCGAACACCGGGGAGCTGTTTTTT. Protein product: CASSTSGLANTGELFF.